The 18 T cell receptor beta chains presented below share a single source sample, sequenced in a study of shared clonotypes between healthy human individuals. Assay used: immunoSEQ multiplex PCR; TCRdb lists only in-frame clones, some missing. The sample holds about 2.4 million clones; roughly 93% are singletons and the top ten take around 0.4%. Sequencing was performed on naive CD4+ T cells from PBMCs. Subset reported: CD45RA+ positively selected. These receptors all come from a man aged 18 to 30 in good health. Some clones in this sample may be carry-over from other donors' samples.

V usage is TRBV18 and J usage is TRBJ2-1; a possible D gene is TRBD2 (5 bases). Germline CDR1 reads KGHSH; CDR2 reads LQKENI. The CDR3 is made up of 13 amino acids. Trimming pared 6 bases from V and 7 bases from J, leaving 13 bases between. DNA of the CDR3: TGTGCCAGCTCTACCACTAGTGGTAATGAGCAGTTCTTC. Translating gives CASSTTSGNEQFF.

V and J are TRBV14 and TRBJ1-5; D is uncertain. The V end was cut by 3 bases, the J end by 6 bases, with 18 bases between. Germline V gene lookup returns CDR1 SGHDN and CDR2 FVKESK. This CDR3 has 16 amino acids. CDR3 in amino acids: CASSQSFGESGQPQHF. The CDR3 nucleotides are TGTGCCAGCAGCCAGAGTTTTGGGGAGTCGGGTCAGCCCCAGCATTTT.

Concerning this clone itself: The identical CDR3 is also encoded by other nucleotide sequences in the sample. The gene calls are TRBV19 and TRBJ2-7; a weak D match, TRBD2 (6 bases). The germline V and J ends were trimmed by 6 bases and 2 bases, with 11 bases remaining between them. Looked up from germline, CDR1 is LNHDA and CDR2 is SQIVND (reference sequence). The CDR3 is 13 amino acids. The CDR3 loop is CASSPPGAYEQYF. CDR3 in DNA: TGTGCCAGTAGCCCCCCGGGGGCCTACGAGCAGTACTTC.

The CDR3 bases are TGTGCCAGCTCTCGGGGCCCGAACACTGAAGCTTTCTTT. It specifies CASSRGPNTEAFF. The rearrangement uses TRBV6-4 and TRBJ1-1; weak D call: TRBD1 (5 bases). V was clipped by 8 bases and J by 1 base, with 11 bases between them. The CDR3 runs to 13 residues. Germline CDR1 is MRHNA and CDR2 is SNTAGT.

The chain's CDR3 is CASRGGRGNSPLHF. CDR3 DNA: TGTGCCAGCAGGGGGGGGAGGGGGAATTCACCCCTCCACTTT. V is TRBV6-5 and J is TRBJ1-6, with D perhaps TRBD1 (6 bases). Germline V gene sequence: CDR1 MNHEY, CDR2 SVGAGI. Between the trimmed V and J ends, which lost 6 bases and 7 bases, there was a span of 13 bases. The CDR3 contains 14 residues.

Note on this clone: Other DNA sequences from this sample encode an identical CDR3 as well. This sequence joins TRBV30 and TRBJ2-7; 8 bases are shared with TRBD2. Germline loops: CDR1 GTSNPN, CDR2 SVGIG (reference sequence). With 0 bases clipped from V and 1 base from J, the junction kept 2 bases outside the gene matches. The CDR3 is 14 residues long. The CDR3 DNA sequence: TGTGCCTGGAGTGTTGGCGGGAGGTCCTACGAGCAGTACTTC. It codes for CAWSVGGRSYEQYF.

CDR3 bases: TGCGCCAGCAGCTTACCTTCGACAGGGCATGGTGAGCAGTTCTTC. Encoded protein: CASSLPSTGHGEQFF. V usage is TRBV5-1 and J usage is TRBJ2-1; 7 bases are a match to TRBD1. The CDR3 is 15 residues long. Looked up from germline, CDR1 is SGHRS and CDR2 is YFSETQ. J gave up 9 bases and V 2 bases, and 11 bases lay outside the gene matches. The full variable domain, completed using reference TRBV5-1 and TRBJ2-1, is KAGVTQTPRYLIKTRGQQVTLSCSPISGHRSVSWYQQTPGQGLQFLFEYFSETQRNKGNFPGRFSGRQFSNSRSEMNVSTLELGDSALYLCASSLPSTGHGEQFFGPGTRLTVL.

The chain employs TRBV2 and TRBJ1-2, with 7 bases fitting TRBD1. The germline V gene has CDR1 SNHLY and CDR2 FYNNEI. After removal of 6 bases from V and 4 bases from J, the junction contained 5 bases not matched to a gene. This CDR3 has 13 residues. The CDR3 sequence is CASREGAVYGYTF. DNA for the CDR3: TGTGCCAGCAGGGAGGGGGCGGTCTATGGCTACACCTTC.

The chain couples TRBV27 to TRBJ2-2; 10 nucleotides match TRBD1. Germline V gene lookup returns CDR1 MNHEY and CDR2 SMNVEV (reference sequence). There are 15 residues in the CDR3. Trimming at V came to 6 bases and at J to 3 bases, leaving 4 bases not matched to a gene. The CDR3 sequence is CASSRQGAYTGELFF. The CDR3 DNA is TGTGCCAGCAGCCGACAGGGGGCTTACACCGGGGAGCTGTTTTTT.

V gene TRBV7-3 combines with J gene TRBJ1-2; no clear D. The ends were cut back, 6 bases at V and 8 bases at J, with 25 bases in the middle. Per germline, CDR1 SGHTA and CDR2 FQGTGA. CDR3 length: 16 residues. The CDR3 here is CASSIRGGRSSRGYTF. The CDR3 coding sequence is TGTGCCAGCAGTATAAGAGGTGGCAGATCCTCAAGAGGCTACACCTTC. The full variable domain, its missing parts supplied by reference TRBV7-3 and TRBJ1-2, is GAGVSQTPSNKVTEKGKYVELRCDPISGHTALYWYRQSLGQGPEFLIYFQGTGAADDSGLPNDRFFAVRPEGSVSTLKIQRTERGDSAVYLCASSIRGGRSSRGYTFGSGTRLTVV.

V and J are TRBV4-1 and TRBJ2-1; D gene unclear. CDR1 and CDR2 (germline): MGHRA, YSYEKL. The CDR3 covers 14 residues. Trimming pared 4 bases from V and 3 bases from J, leaving 10 bases between. The CDR3, as DNA: TGCGCCAGCAGCCCCGGTAGTCTCTACAATGAGCAGTTCTTC. This encodes CASSPGSLYNEQFF.

CDR3 in amino acids: CASGEQGASYGYTF. In DNA form, the CDR3 reads TGCGCCAGCGGGGAACAGGGGGCGAGCTATGGCTACACCTTC. V and J are TRBV10-2 and TRBJ1-2; 9 bases fit TRBD1. The V and J ends lost 8 bases and 4 bases, in that order; junction bases with no gene match: 8. The CDR3 sequence is 14 residues long. Germline CDR1 and CDR2: WSHSY and SAAADI.

The chain links TRBV7-8 to TRBJ1-1; unclear D gene. CDR1 and CDR2 (germline): SGHVS, FQNEAQ. This CDR3 has 14 residues. V was clipped by 8 bases and J by 1 base, with 14 bases between them. The CDR3 reads CASQYLVANTEAFF. The CDR3 DNA follows: TGTGCCAGCCAATATCTAGTAGCGAACACTGAAGCTTTCTTT.

V gene TRBV5-6 combines with J gene TRBJ2-1; 8 nucleotides agree with TRBD2. The CDR3 runs to 16 residues. The germline V gene has CDR1 SGHDT and CDR2 YYEEEE. The V segment lost 0 bases and the J segment 4 bases; nucleotides outside the gene matches: 6. CDR3 region: CASSLAGTSIYNEQFF. CDR3 DNA: TGTGCCAGCAGCTTGGCCGGGACTAGTATTTACAATGAGCAGTTCTTC.

V and J are TRBV30 and TRBJ2-2; 7 positions agree with TRBD2. The V gene end was trimmed by 5 bases and the J gene end by 6 bases; junction bases not matched to a gene: 6. The CDR3 sequence is 13 residues long. CDR1 GTSNPN and CDR2 SVGIG come from the germline V gene (reference sequence). The CDR3: CAWAGVNPGELFF. The CDR3, as DNA: TGTGCCTGGGCGGGAGTGAATCCCGGGGAGCTGTTTTTT.

On this clone itself: Other DNA sequences of this sample code for an identical CDR3. V gene TRBV5-1 combines with J gene TRBJ2-2; D ambiguous. The V gene lost 0 bases and the J gene lost 5 bases, with 8 bases spanning the gap. The length of the CDR3 is 14 residues. Germline values: CDR1 SGHRS, CDR2 YFSETQ. The CDR3 DNA reads as TGCGCCAGCAGCTTGGTTTTGGGGACCGGGGAGCTGTTTTTT. Amino acids: CASSLVLGTGELFF.

Concerning this clone itself: At the DNA level, this CDR3 is encoded by other sequences in the same sample as well. The V gene is TRBV20-1, the J gene TRBJ2-3; no reliable D call. The V and J ends lost 6 bases and 2 bases respectively, with 6 bases between them. The CDR3 spans 11 residues. In germline, CDR1 is DFQATT, CDR2 SNEGSKA (reference sequence). The CDR3 bases are TGCAGTGCCCCACCCACAGATACGCAGTATTTT. Translating it yields CSAPPTDTQYF.

V gene TRBV28 combines with J gene TRBJ2-1; TRBD1 or TRBD2 may be the D gene (5 bases each). Per the germline V gene, CDR1 is MDHEN and CDR2 is SYDVKM. With 5 bases removed from V and 2 bases from J, the gap between germline ends came to 13 bases. The CDR3 is 15 amino acids. CDR3 region: CASSRRDGAYNEQFF. The CDR3, as DNA: TGTGCCAGCAGTCGCCGGGACGGAGCCTACAATGAGCAGTTCTTC.